The rows below give T cell receptor beta chains drawn from one sample of a study of shared clonotypes between healthy human individuals. The data were produced by immunoSEQ multiplex PCR, yet TCRdb's version contains in-frame clones alone and is incomplete. The sample includes over 1.5 million clones, 98% of them seen just once. Sequenced: naive CD4+ T cells sorted from blood. The receptors here all came from a man aged 25-45 years in good health. Each CDR3 is given with its conserved first and last residue. D genes are given only for firm matches. Clone size, where shown, is once, few, many, or a class for clones that have expanded.

cdr3_aa	cdr3_nt	d_call	v_call	j_call	clone_size
CASSLGTSGTRTGELFF	TGCGCCAGCAGCTTGGGGACTAGCGGGACGCGGACCGGGGAGCTGTTTTTT	TRBD2	TRBV5-1	TRBJ2-2	.
CASSSRHSGTEAFF	TGTGCCAGCAGCAGCAGGCATTCTGGCACTGAAGCTTTCTTT	.	TRBV14	TRBJ1-1	.
CASSFLAGNGEQYF	TGTGCCAGCAGTTTCCTAGCGGGCAATGGGGAGCAGTACTTC	TRBD2	TRBV28	TRBJ2-7	.
CASSSGVGTQYF	TGTGCCAGCAGCTCAGGGGTGGGGACCCAGTACTTC	.	TRBV7-6	TRBJ2-5	.
CAISELRGSGGYTF	TGTGCCATCAGTGAGCTAAGAGGGTCCGGTGGCTACACCTTC	.	TRBV10-3	TRBJ1-2	.
CASSTESGTIAKNIQYF	TGTGCCAGCTCAACCGAATCCGGGACAATAGCCAAAAACATTCAGTACTTC	.	TRBV18	TRBJ2-4	.
CASSTRGEGRETQYF	TGTGCCAGCAGTACTCGCGGCGAAGGGCGAGAGACCCAGTACTTC	.	TRBV6-6	TRBJ2-5	.
CASIPRSGVYNEQFF	TGTGCCAGCATCCCTAGGAGCGGAGTGTACAATGAGCAGTTCTTC	.	TRBV2	TRBJ2-1	.
CASTSTSGRLDEQFF	TGTGCCAGCACCTCGACTAGCGGGAGGTTGGATGAGCAGTTCTTC	TRBD2	TRBV5-4	TRBJ2-1	.
CASLISHEQFF	TGTGCCAGCCTCATTTCACATGAGCAGTTCTTC	.	TRBV2	TRBJ2-1	.
CASSYSGATTGELFF	TGTGCCAGCAGTTACTCGGGGGCGACAACCGGGGAGCTGTTTTTT	.	TRBV6-6	TRBJ2-2	.
CAISAKVDSGNTIYF	TGTGCCATCAGTGCCAAGGTGGACTCTGGAAACACCATATATTTT	.	TRBV10-3	TRBJ1-3	.
CASSVGGTVIHGGYTF	TGTGCCAGCAGCGTAGGGGGGACAGTCATACATGGTGGCTACACCTTC	TRBD1	TRBV9	TRBJ1-2	once
CSVEGGGNEKLFF	TGCAGCGTCGAAGGGGGGGGTAATGAAAAACTGTTTTTT	.	TRBV29-1	TRBJ1-4	.
CSVERGRGSTDTQYF	TGCAGCGTTGAACGAGGGAGGGGAAGCACAGATACGCAGTATTTT	TRBD2	TRBV29-1	TRBJ2-3	.
CASSQWAQETQYF	TGTGCCAGCAGCCAATGGGCTCAAGAGACCCAGTACTTC	.	TRBV16	TRBJ2-5	.
CASSEPGKGLNEQFF	TGCGCCAGCAGTGAGCCCGGCAAGGGCTTGAATGAGCAGTTCTTC	.	TRBV10-1	TRBJ2-1	.
CASSMTRDSRYNEQFF	TGTGCCAGCAGCATGACCCGGGACAGCCGTTACAATGAGCAGTTCTTC	TRBD1	TRBV7-9	TRBJ2-1	.
CASRPSQTGANVLTF	TGTGCCAGCAGACCATCCCAGACCGGGGCCAACGTCCTGACTTTC	.	TRBV7-8	TRBJ2-6	.
CATSTGTGNFEQYF	TGTGCCACCAGCACCGGGACAGGAAATTTCGAGCAGTACTTC	TRBD1	TRBV15	TRBJ2-7	.
CSVAVTGELFF	TGCAGCGTTGCAGTGACCGGGGAGCTGTTTTTT	.	TRBV29-1	TRBJ2-2	once
CAWSVLGNEQFF	TGTGCCTGGAGTGTACTGGGCAATGAGCAGTTCTTC	.	TRBV30	TRBJ2-1	.
CASSVVGSGSETQYF	TGTGCCAGCAGCGTAGTAGGTAGCGGGAGTGAGACCCAGTACTTC	TRBD2	TRBV9	TRBJ2-5	.
CASNPTGDSNQPQHF	TGTGCCAGCAACCCGACAGGGGATAGCAATCAGCCCCAGCATTTT	TRBD1	TRBV11-2	TRBJ1-5	.
CASSLSRYGYTF	TGTGCCAGCAGTTTAAGCAGATATGGCTACACCTTC	.	TRBV28	TRBJ1-2	.
CASSSSGTGTDTQYF	TGTGCCAGCAGCTCCAGCGGGACTGGAACAGATACGCAGTATTTT	TRBD2	TRBV6-4	TRBJ2-3	once
CASSPMIAPTEQYF	TGTGCCAGCTCACCAATGATCGCCCCAACTGAGCAGTACTTC	.	TRBV18	TRBJ2-7	.
CAWIDRGYGYTF	TGTGCCTGGATCGACAGGGGCTATGGCTACACCTTC	TRBD1	TRBV30	TRBJ1-2	.